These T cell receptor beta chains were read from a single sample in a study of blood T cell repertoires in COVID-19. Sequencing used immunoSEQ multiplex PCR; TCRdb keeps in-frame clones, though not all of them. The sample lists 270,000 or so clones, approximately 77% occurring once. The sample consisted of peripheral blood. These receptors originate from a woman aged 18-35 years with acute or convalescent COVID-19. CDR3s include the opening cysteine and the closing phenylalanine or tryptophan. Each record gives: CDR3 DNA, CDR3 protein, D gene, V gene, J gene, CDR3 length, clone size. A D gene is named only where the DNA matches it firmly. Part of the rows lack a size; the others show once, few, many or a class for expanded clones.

TGTGCCAGCAGCTGGGAGACACTTACGAACACCGGGGAGCTGTTTTTT,CASSWETLTNTGELFF,-,TRBV5-8,TRBJ2-2,16,-
TGTGCCAGCAGCCGAATTGGGGACAGGCCCTCCGGGGAGCTGTTTTTT,CASSRIGDRPSGELFF,TRBD1,TRBV5-4,TRBJ2-2,16,-
TGTGCCAGCAGCGTAGTACTAGCGGGAGACCTCCACAATGAGCAGTTCTTC,CASSVVLAGDLHNEQFF,TRBD2,TRBV9,TRBJ2-1,17,once
TGTGCCAGCGGAGGTTATGTCGGCAATGAGCAGTTCTTC,CASGGYVGNEQFF,-,TRBV28,TRBJ2-1,13,-
TGTGCCAGCAGCAGGGGACAGGGGAACATTCAGTACTTC,CASSRGQGNIQYF,TRBD1,TRBV5-6,TRBJ2-4,13,once
TGTGCCAGCACCCTAGCGGGAGGTATCTCCTACGAGCAGTACTTC,CASTLAGGISYEQYF,TRBD2,TRBV2,TRBJ2-7,15,-
TGTGCCTGGGGATACAGGGTTGGGGCTAGCTATGGCTACACCTTC,CAWGYRVGASYGYTF,-,TRBV30,TRBJ1-2,15,-
TGTGCCAGCAGCGTACGGGAAGACTATGGCTACACCTTC,CASSVREDYGYTF,-,TRBV9,TRBJ1-2,13,-
TGCGCCAGCAGCTTGGAGAGAGCGGGAGGGAACAATGAGCAGTTCTTC,CASSLERAGGNNEQFF,TRBD2,TRBV5-1,TRBJ2-1,16,-
TGTGCCAGTAGTAAGTCCAGGACAGGGCAAAGCTCCTACAATGAGCAGTTCTTC,CASSKSRTGQSSYNEQFF,TRBD1,TRBV19,TRBJ2-1,18,-
TGTGCCAGCAGCCGAAAGCGCCCGGGGGATACGCAGTATTTT,CASSRKRPGDTQYF,-,TRBV5-6,TRBJ2-3,14,-
TGCAGTGCTAGTCCGACAGGGGGGTATGGCTACACCTTC,CSASPTGGYGYTF,TRBD1,TRBV20-1,TRBJ1-2,13,-
TGTGCCAGCAGTTTATCAGGCGAGAGGCCCCTCCACTTT,CASSLSGERPLHF,-,TRBV27,TRBJ1-6,13,once
TGTGCCAGCTCACTAACTAGCCTTGGTTACGTAGATACGCAGTATTTT,CASSLTSLGYVDTQYF,-,TRBV18,TRBJ2-3,16,few
TGTGCCAGCAGCCCTCAGGGGAACCAAGAGACCCAGTACTTC,CASSPQGNQETQYF,-,TRBV7-3,TRBJ2-5,14,once
TGCGCCAGCAGCTTGGTGAAGGGAGGAGAAGATGAAGCTTTCTTT,CASSLVKGGEDEAFF,-,TRBV5-1,TRBJ1-1,15,-
TGTGCCAGCAGCTTAGGGAGGATCGGCTATGGCTACACCTTC,CASSLGRIGYGYTF,-,TRBV5-5,TRBJ1-2,14,-
TGTGCCAGCAGCCAAGATAGGGGCGCCACGGTCTCCTACGAGCAGTACTTC,CASSQDRGATVSYEQYF,-,TRBV14,TRBJ2-7,17,-